The 14 T cell receptor beta chains given below trace back to one sample, sequenced in a study of breast tumors, draining lymph nodes, adjacent tissues. TCRdb re-derived calls from the multiplex PCR reads in MiXCR, one entry per CDR3 protein. The table lists about 60,000 distinct CDR3 sequences, approximately 62% of them singletons. The sequenced sample consisted of breast tumor tissue. These receptors all come from a female donor with breast cancer. Some clones in this sample may be carry-over from other donors' samples.

To note about this clonotype: One junction end disagrees with the germline gene, perhaps due to a read error. This chain links TRBV2 with TRBJ2-5, with a possible D match to TRBD1 (6 bases). The CDR3 covers 15 residues. The germline V gene encodes CDR1 SNHLY and CDR2 FYNNEI. The CDR3 DNA follows: TGTGCCAGCAGTGGTGGACAGCCGGGACAAGAGGCCCAGTACTTT. It codes for CASSGGQPGQEAQYF.

This clonotype was observed many times. V and J are TRBV20-1 and TRBJ2-3; TRBD2 matches at 9 bases. CDR1 and CDR2 from the germline V gene are DFQATT and SNEGSKA (reference sequence). This CDR3 is 14 amino acids long. Trimming cost V 0 bases and J 5 bases; bases outside gene matches: 3. The CDR3 DNA sequence: TGCAGTGCTAGAGACATTAGCGGGGGAGATACGCAGTATTTT. It codes for CSARDISGGDTQYF.

V usage is TRBV20-1 and J usage is TRBJ1-2; 9 bases are a match to TRBD1. This CDR3 is built from 15 residues. With 4 bases clipped from V and 7 bases from J, the junction kept 13 bases outside the gene matches. The V gene's germline CDR1 is DFQATT and CDR2 SNEGSKA (reference sequence). DNA of the CDR3: TGCAGTGCTAAGCCCTCCGGGACAGGGCCTCGTGGCTACACCTTC. Protein product: CSAKPSGTGPRGYTF.

By share, this clonotype counts as medium-sized. The chain has TRBV5-1 and TRBJ1-2; D ambiguous. This CDR3 has 13 residues. V was shortened by 4 bases and J by 4 bases, with 11 bases between the two germline ends. The V gene's germline CDR1 is SGHRS and CDR2 YFSETQ. This CDR3 is CASSMTTSYGYTF. DNA for the CDR3: TGCGCCAGCAGCATGACCACTTCCTATGGCTACACCTTC.

This clonotype was observed many times. The DNA for the CDR3 is TGTGCCAGTAGTATTGGGGGCTCCTATAATTCACCCCTCCACTTT. This sequence encodes CASSIGGSYNSPLHF. This chain joins TRBV19 and TRBJ1-6; the D gene is possibly TRBD1 (5 bases). The CDR3 runs to 15 residues. Germline CDR1 is LNHDA and CDR2 is SQIVND (reference sequence). V shed 3 bases and J shed 0 bases, with 6 bases lying between them.

The J gene is TRBJ2-1, the V gene TRBV20-1; 10 positions agree with TRBD2. V shed 6 bases and J 9 bases; nucleotides not matched to a gene: 5. This CDR3 has 12 residues. Germline CDR1 and CDR2: DFQATT and SNEGSKA (reference sequence). CDR3 loop: CSAPASGGEQFF. The CDR3 nucleotides are TGCAGTGCCCCCGCTAGCGGGGGTGAGCAGTTCTTC.

The sample holds a few counts of this clonotype. This clone may be a read error of a much larger clone one base away. This CDR3 reads CSALSGDQPPHF. The CDR3 nucleotides are TGCAGTGCTTTATCAGGAGATCAGCCCCCGCATTTT. V and J are TRBV20-1 and TRBJ1-5; no firm D call. Germline CDR1 DFQATT, CDR2 SNEGSKA (reference sequence). CDR3 length equals 12 residues.

Many counts were recorded for this clonotype. The rearrangement uses TRBV7-2 and TRBJ2-2, with D tentatively TRBD1 (5 bases). The CDR3 extends over 15 amino acids. V was pared by 5 bases and J by 4 bases, with 14 bases between. The germline V gene encodes CDR1 SGHTA and CDR2 FQGNSA. The CDR3 sequence is CASSVRVFGTGELFF. The CDR3 DNA is TGTGCCAGCAGCGTCAGGGTATTCGGCACCGGGGAGCTGTTTTTT.

This chain connects TRBV2 to TRBJ2-7; D unresolved. Germline V gene data show CDR1 as SNHLY and CDR2 as FYNNEI. Between the trimmed V and J ends, which lost 6 bases and 0 bases, there was a span of 9 bases. The CDR3 is made up of 13 amino acids. The CDR3 spells CASRDGVSYEQYF. The DNA for the CDR3 is TGTGCCAGCAGAGACGGAGTCTCCTACGAGCAGTACTTC. Together with reference TRBV2 and TRBJ2-7, the CDR3 gives the full variable domain: EPEVTQTPSHQVTQMGQEVILRCVPISNHLYFYWYRQILGQKVEFLVSFYNNEISEKSEIFDDQFSVERPDGSNFTLKIRSTKLEDSAMYFCASRDGVSYEQYFGPGTRLTVT.

Many counts were recorded for this clonotype. This chain uses TRBV3-1 with TRBJ1-4; a possible D gene is TRBD1 (5 bases). The germline gives CDR1 LGHDT, CDR2 YNNKEL (reference sequence). Trimming pared 5 bases from V and 3 bases from J, leaving 13 bases between. CDR3 length: 15 residues. Written as DNA, the CDR3 is TGTGCCAGCAGCGAGAACAGGTTATCTAATGAAAAACTGTTTTTT. Amino acids: CASSENRLSNEKLFF.

V and J are TRBV29-1 and TRBJ1-4, with D hard to call. Germline lookup yields CDR1 SQVTM and CDR2 ANQGSEA. There are 13 residues in the CDR3. Trimming shortened V by 6 bases and J by 3 bases, and 11 bases separated the two germline ends. The CDR3 nucleotides read TGCAGCGTATCTCTATTGGCTAATGAAAAACTGTTTTTT. It is translated as CSVSLLANEKLFF.

This clonotype occurred many times. V gene TRBV15 combines with J gene TRBJ1-2, with TRBD1 identical over 7 bases. The V and J ends lost 0 bases and 5 bases, in that order; junction bases with no gene match: 6. CDR3 size: 15 residues. Per germline, CDR1 LNHNV and CDR2 YYDKDF (reference sequence). The CDR3 DNA reads as TGTGCCACCAGCAGAGATGACAGGGAGTTTTATGGCTACACCTTC. This gives the protein CATSRDDREFYGYTF.

The chain couples TRBV20-1 to TRBJ1-4; possible D gene TRBD1, 5 bases. Germline CDR1 and CDR2: DFQATT and SNEGSKA (reference sequence). Trimming removed 0 bases from V and 8 bases from J, with 13 bases in between. This CDR3 region has 14 residues. DNA of the CDR3: TGCAGTGCTAGAGATTCGGCCGGGACGGAAAAACTGTTTTTT. Its protein is CSARDSAGTEKLFF.

Of note for this clonotype: A junction boundary mismatches the germline segment, possibly from a read error. The rearrangement joins TRBV20-1 to TRBJ2-6; 10 nucleotides align to TRBD2. The CDR3 has 14 amino acids. Germline CDR1 reads DFQATT; CDR2 reads SNEGSKA (reference sequence). CDR3 nucleotide sequence: TGCAGTGCTTCACAAAGCGGGGGGGCCACCGTCCTGACTTTC. Translated: CSASQSGGATVLTF.